This entry concerns a single TCR beta chain. Its specificity is unknown. TCRdb analysed the reads with MiXCR anew, one entry per CDR3 protein. The data contain a few hundred thousand distinct CDR3 sequences, around 40% of them seen just once; the ten biggest clones take up 48%. This record belongs to a study of T cell repertoires in cytomegalovirus infection. Study information: TCR beta signatures that were public indicated CMV infection and matching HLA type.

Trimming left V 5 bases short and J 3 bases short, with 14 bases between. From germline, CDR1 is SGHTA and CDR2 FQGNSA. This CDR3 spans 14 amino acids. The study, taken as a whole, reports: Cumulated frequencies of public TCR beta families served to identify carriers of CMV plus the relevant HLA. HLA-C-restricted TCR beta clonotypes specific for CMV led the ex vivo response.

This TCR was sampled from a human donor in good health (CMV status not recorded). Some clones in this sample may be carry-over from other donors' samples. This material consisted of cultured PBMCs, taken from culture after CMV antigen stimulation. This chain links TRBV7-2 with TRBJ2-7; tentatively, D is TRBD2 (6 bases). The CDR3 sequence is CASSTGTLRYEQYF. As DNA, the CDR3 is TGTGCCAGCAGCACCGGGACTCTCCGCTACGAGCAGTACTTC.